Presented here are 25 T cell receptor beta chains from one specimen sequenced in a study of identical twins. One entry per CDR3 protein, called by TCRdb with MiXCR from the 5' RACE reads. In the table there are 1.5 million to 2 million distinct CDR3 sequences, roughly 35% of which are singletons. Sample: cord blood. The receptors stem from a newborn girl in good health.

The sample holds a few counts of this clonotype. The chain is built from TRBV27 and TRBJ2-6; D is undetermined. The germline V gene encodes CDR1 MNHEY and CDR2 SMNVEV (reference sequence). This CDR3 spans 16 amino acids. Trimming pared 9 bases from V and 4 bases from J, leaving 19 bases between. CDR3 sequence: CARRLSLGPGANVLTF. In DNA, the CDR3 is TGTGCCAGACGACTTTCTCTTGGTCCCGGGGCCAACGTCCTGACTTTC.

J is TRBJ2-1 and V is TRBV10-3; tentatively, D is TRBD2 (6 bases). The end of the DNA aligns better with TRBJ2-7, so the J call may be wrong. Germline V gene lookup returns CDR1 ENHRY and CDR2 SYGVKD. The CDR3 sequence is 14 residues long. CDR3 nucleotide sequence: TGTGCCATCAGGTCGGCGGGGAGGTACAATGAGCAGTACTTC. Amino acid sequence: CAIRSAGRYNEQYF.

The chain couples TRBV12-3 or TRBV12-4 to TRBJ2-3, with 8 bases lining up with TRBD2. This CDR3 comprises 16 residues. The V and J ends lost 4 bases and 2 bases, in that order; junction bases with no gene match: 8. CDR3 in amino acids: CASSSPRGGITDTQYF. CDR3 bases: TGTGCCAGCAGTTCCCCCCGGGGGGGAATCACAGATACGCAGTATTTT.

This clonotype was observed at least ten times. The rearrangement links TRBV27 to TRBJ2-7, with TRBD2 matching over 10 bases. V gave up 5 bases and J gave up 4 bases; unmatched junction bases: 5. The CDR3 has 14 amino acids. The germline CDR1 and CDR2 sequences are MNHEY and SMNVEV (reference sequence). In DNA form, the CDR3 reads TGTGCCAGCAGTAAGCGGGAGGGCCAATACGAGCAGTACTTC. Protein sequence: CASSKREGQYEQYF.

Ten or more counts support this clonotype. This chain joins TRBV7-2 and TRBJ1-2; perhaps TRBD1 as D (5 bases). The germline V and J ends were trimmed by 5 bases and 6 bases, with 10 bases remaining between them. Germline V gene sequence: CDR1 SGHTA, CDR2 FQGNSA. The CDR3 is 12 amino acids. CDR3 in DNA: TGTGCCAGCAGCCCCCGGGGGGATGGCTACACCTTC. Translating gives CASSPRGDGYTF.

The genes are TRBV6-1 and TRBJ2-3; 8 positions agree with TRBD1. CDR3 length equals 15 residues. CDR1 and CDR2 from the germline V gene are MNHNS and SASEGT. V lost 6 bases, J lost 2 bases, and 7 bases stayed unmatched. CDR3 coding DNA: TGTGCCAGCAGCGCCGGGACAGGCCTCACAGATACGCAGTATTTT. Translation gives CASSAGTGLTDTQYF.

This clonotype was seen a few times. The chain links TRBV29-1 to TRBJ1-2, with 7 bases fitting TRBD1. The V gene end was trimmed by 6 bases and the J gene end by 4 bases; junction bases not matched to a gene: 5. The CDR3 runs to 12 residues. Germline loops: CDR1 SQVTM, CDR2 ANQGSEA. In DNA form, the CDR3 reads TGCAGCGTCTCCCCAGGGGGCTATGGCTACACCTTC. Protein sequence: CSVSPGGYGYTF.

This chain links TRBV27 with TRBJ1-2; D uncertain. V was trimmed by 2 bases and J by 4 bases, leaving 11 bases between them. The CDR3 loop spans 14 amino acids. Per germline, CDR1 MNHEY and CDR2 SMNVEV (reference sequence). CDR3 residues: CASSLQPQSYGYTF. CDR3 DNA: TGTGCCAGCAGTTTACAGCCCCAAAGCTATGGCTACACCTTC.

This chain links TRBV12-3 or TRBV12-4 with TRBJ2-5; D ambiguous. V dropped 1 base and J dropped 11 bases, with 17 bases sitting between them. The length of the CDR3 is 14 residues. This chain's CDR3 is CASSLGARYNEQYF. In DNA form, the CDR3 reads TGTGCCAGCAGTTTAGGGGCCCGGTACAATGAGCAGTACTTC.

Notes on this clonotype: A much larger clone lies a single base off, so this may be a read error. It is unclear where the CDR3 begins or ends on the DNA, so no DNA is shown, and the CDR3 is as TCRdb lists it. The V gene is TRBV29-1, the J gene TRBJ2-4; TRBD2 reflects the table's D call only, with no check against the DNA. The germline gives CDR1 SQVTM, CDR2 ANQGSEA. Counting both end residues, the CDR3 totals 12 amino acids. This chain's CDR3 is CSVGEGNYEQCF.

The chain couples TRBV5-1 to TRBJ2-1; D is undetermined. TRBJ2-7 explains the end of the DNA better; the J call may be wrong. This CDR3 region has 12 residues. Per the germline V gene, CDR1 is SGHRS and CDR2 is YFSETQ. The CDR3, as DNA: TGCGCCAGCAGCTTGGACTTCAATGAGCAGTACTTC. Protein: CASSLDFNEQYF.

This clonotype was counted only a few times. The V call is TRBV19, the J call TRBJ2-1; D is tentatively TRBD1 or TRBD2 (5 bases each). Trimming stripped 3 bases from V and 4 bases from J, with 10 bases between. The CDR3 length is 14 residues. Germline V gene sequence: CDR1 LNHDA, CDR2 SQIVND (reference sequence). CDR3 sequence reads: CASSILGEYNEQFF. The CDR3 DNA is TGTGCCAGTAGTATTCTAGGGGAGTACAATGAGCAGTTCTTC.

The CDR3 here is CSANLPGVEKLFF. CDR3 nucleotide sequence: TGCAGTGCCAACCTGCCGGGAGTAGAAAAACTGTTTTTT. The rearrangement uses TRBV20-1 and TRBJ1-4; no firm D call. Germline V gene sequence: CDR1 DFQATT, CDR2 SNEGSKA (reference sequence). There are 13 residues in the CDR3. V was clipped by 6 bases and J by 8 bases, with 16 bases between them.

This clonotype has a handful of counts. The genes are TRBV21-1 and TRBJ2-7; the DNA was not compared with TRBD1, the D call given in the table. TRBV21-1 is tagged as a pseudogene. CDR3 length equals 19 residues. The CDR3 region is CASSKIRSPQGDRSYEQYF. Written as DNA, the CDR3 is TGTGCCAGCAGCAAAATTCGAAGCCCACAGGGGGATAGGAGCTACGAGCAGTACTTC.

This chain links TRBV20-1 with TRBJ1-1, with D maybe TRBD1 (6 bases). Trimming took 5 bases from V and 4 from J, leaving 11 bases between them. Germline lookup yields CDR1 DFQATT and CDR2 SNEGSKA (reference sequence). The CDR3 runs 12 residues. CDR3 loop: CSAARGVTEAFF. DNA for the CDR3: TGCAGTGCTGCCAGGGGTGTCACTGAAGCTTTCTTT.

J is TRBJ2-3 and V is TRBV7-2, with 11 bases identical to TRBD2. This CDR3 is built from 21 residues. V dropped 0 bases and J dropped 4; count of bases not matched to a gene: 18. Germline values: CDR1 SGHTA, CDR2 FQGNSA. CDR3 sequence (DNA): TGTGCCAGCAGCTTAGCTCGTTTAGCGGGAGGGCCGGTGGTAGACGCAGATACGCAGTATTTT. It codes for CASSLARLAGGPVVDADTQYF.

This clonotype was counted a few times. The chain combines TRBV20-1 with TRBJ1-1, with D tentatively TRBD1 (5 bases). Trimming took 6 bases from V and 5 from J, leaving 16 bases between them. Germline assignment: CDR1 DFQATT and CDR2 SNEGSKA (reference sequence). The CDR3 sequence is 13 residues long. The CDR3 loop reads CSAGLGVTTEAFF. CDR3 DNA: TGCAGTGCCGGCTTAGGGGTCACAACTGAAGCTTTCTTT.

The chain links TRBV7-6 to TRBJ2-3; D not certain. V was cut by 5 bases and J by 5 bases, with 20 bases left in between. This CDR3 spans 16 amino acids. Germline V gene data show CDR1 as SGHVS and CDR2 as FNYEAQ. The DNA for the CDR3 is TGTGCCAGCAGCCCTAGACGACAATCCGTAGGAGATACGCAGTATTTT. It encodes CASSPRRQSVGDTQYF.

This clonotype appeared a few times. The chain uses TRBV3-1 and TRBJ1-2, with no clear D. This CDR3 comprises 15 residues. Trimming pared 0 bases from V and 3 bases from J, leaving 11 bases between. Germline CDR1 reads LGHDT; CDR2 reads YNNKEL (reference sequence). Here the CDR3 reads CASSQDRSLYYGYTF. CDR3 DNA: TGTGCCAGCAGCCAAGACAGGTCTCTCTACTATGGCTACACCTTC.

CDR3 protein: CASSQGKGLRPYNEQFF. The CDR3 DNA reads TGCGCCAGCAGCCAAGGAAAAGGACTCCGCCCCTACAATGAGCAGTTCTTC. The chain carries TRBV4-1 and TRBJ2-1, with D perhaps TRBD2 (5 bases). V was trimmed by 1 base and J by 2 bases, leaving 15 bases between them. This CDR3 has 17 amino acids. Germline V gene lookup returns CDR1 MGHRA and CDR2 YSYEKL.

This clonotype was recorded a few times. The chain uses TRBV28 and TRBJ2-1, with 10 positions matching TRBD2. The CDR3 has 17 residues. Losses at the gene ends were 4 bases for V and 7 bases for J; bases not matched to a gene: 13. Germline V gene data show CDR1 as MDHEN and CDR2 as SYDVKM. The CDR3, as DNA: TGTGCCAGCAGTTCCCTCCTAAGCGGGAGGGCCCTGAATGAGCAGTTCTTC. Translated: CASSSLLSGRALNEQFF.

This clonotype occurred a few times. The chain links TRBV20-1 to TRBJ2-1; 14 bases are a match to TRBD2. The better agreement between TRBJ2-7 and the DNA end casts doubt on the J call. The CDR3 length is 15 residues. Germline V gene sequence: CDR1 DFQATT, CDR2 SNEGSKA (reference sequence). CDR3 residues: CSARAGTSGSNEQYF. In nucleotides, the CDR3 is TGCAGTGCTAGGGCCGGGACTAGCGGGAGCAATGAGCAGTACTTC.

The chain combines TRBV20-1 with TRBJ2-5; TRBD2 matches at 14 bases. Germline V gene sequence: CDR1 DFQATT, CDR2 SNEGSKA (reference sequence). CDR3 length: 16 residues. With V trimmed by 3 bases and J by 11 bases, 14 bases remained unmatched. Here the CDR3 DNA reads TGCAGTGCTAGCAGACTAGCGGGGGGGCCGGGCAATGAGCAGTACTTC. Translated: CSASRLAGGPGNEQYF.

The chain uses TRBV12-3 or TRBV12-4 and TRBJ2-7; 10 bases match TRBD2. V lost 4 bases, J lost 3 bases, and 12 bases stayed unmatched. The CDR3 consists of 17 residues. CDR3 coding DNA: TGTGCCAGCAGTTCAGTAGCGGGAGGCCCGACACGCTACGAGCAGTACTTC. This codes for CASSSVAGGPTRYEQYF.

This clonotype was observed a few times. The rearrangement joins TRBV2 to TRBJ1-2; D gene unclear. V was shortened by 7 bases and J by 4 bases, with 10 bases between the two germline ends. Germline V gene sequence: CDR1 SNHLY, CDR2 FYNNEI. The CDR3 sequence is 12 residues long. The CDR3 is CASNPRSYGYTF. The CDR3 region has the DNA TGTGCCAGCAATCCCCGGAGCTATGGCTACACCTTC. Variable domain in full (rest from reference TRBV2 and TRBJ1-2): EPEVTQTPSHQVTQMGQEVILRCVPISNHLYFYWYRQILGQKVEFLVSFYNNEISEKSEIFDDQFSVERPDGSNFTLKIRSTKLEDSAMYFCASNPRSYGYTFGSGTRLTVV.